A single sample gave rise to the 21 T cell receptor beta chains below, sequenced in a study of regulatory T cells in long-lasting Graves disease. Specified time point: persistent/refractory GD, antithyroid drugs over 5 years with positive TRAb. PBMCs provided the RNA from which the TCR library was made. Library construction for TCR beta used iRepertoire HTBI primers and Arm-PCR of CDR3 regions. TCRdb re-called the multiplex PCR reads through MiXCR, storing one row per CDR3 protein. This table has some 450,000 distinct CDR3 sequences, 23% appearing once. This specimen was peripheral blood mononuclear cells (PBMCs), taken when the disease was refractory, from a patient treated with antithyroid drugs. Receptor source: a female donor with Graves disease.

This clonotype was detected only a few times. The CDR3 sequence is CASLRVPGQETQYF. The CDR3 bases are TGTGCCAGTCTGAGAGTACCAGGACAAGAGACCCAGTACTTC. The V gene is TRBV6-2 or TRBV6-3, the J gene TRBJ2-5; D ambiguous. Per germline, CDR1 MNHEY and CDR2 SVGEGT. V lost 9 bases, J lost 2 bases, and 16 bases lay in between. This CDR3 contains 14 residues.

This clonotype has at least ten counts. The CDR3 sequence is CASSSWGPSSYEQYF. Here the CDR3 DNA reads TGTGCCAGCAGTTCGTGGGGGCCAAGCTCCTACGAGCAGTACTTC. V is TRBV28 and J is TRBJ2-7, with D perhaps matching TRBD1 (6 bases). V was clipped by 4 bases and J by 0 bases, with 13 bases between them. This CDR3 is 15 amino acids long. Germline V gives CDR1 MDHEN, CDR2 SYDVKM.

Many counts were recorded for this clonotype. V usage is TRBV24-1 and J usage is TRBJ1-2; a weak D match, TRBD1 (5 bases). V lost 4 bases and J lost 2, with 13 bases in between. Germline lookup yields CDR1 KGHDR and CDR2 SFDVKD. This CDR3 comprises 15 residues. In DNA form, the CDR3 reads TGTGCCACCAGTGAAGGCGAGACAGCGAACTATGGCTACACCTTC. It encodes CATSEGETANYGYTF.

In its sample, this clonotype was seen many times. CDR3 loop: CASNLRDPRDGYTF. CDR3 nucleotides: TGTGCCAGCAACCTTAGGGACCCACGTGATGGCTACACCTTC. This sequence joins TRBV7-9 and TRBJ1-2, with TRBD1 as a possible D gene (5 bases). Germline-derived CDR1 and CDR2 are SEHNR and FQNEAQ (reference sequence). V was clipped by 7 bases and J by 6 bases, with 18 bases between them. The length of the CDR3 is 14 residues. Full variable domain (outside the CDR3, taken from reference TRBV7-9 and TRBJ1-2): DTGVSQNPRHKITKRGQNVTFRCDPISEHNRLYWYRQTLGQGPEFLTYFQNEAQLEKSRLLSDRFSAERPKGSFSTLEIQRTEQGDSAMYLCASNLRDPRDGYTFGSGTRLTVV.

This clonotype was picked up a small number of times. The chain links TRBV20-1 to TRBJ2-7; 11 nucleotides match TRBD2. The CDR3 is 15 amino acids. The junction had 12 bases not matched to a gene; V was cut back by 7 bases and J by 4 bases. Germline-derived CDR1 and CDR2 are DFQATT and SNEGSKA (reference sequence). CDR3 in amino acids: CSGGASGRIGYEQYF. The CDR3 DNA reads TGCAGTGGGGGGGCTAGCGGGAGGATCGGATACGAGCAGTACTTC.

This chain joins TRBV6-2 or TRBV6-3 and TRBJ2-2; 7 positions agree with TRBD2. The CDR3 has 21 amino acids. V shed 5 bases, J shed 4 bases, and the junction held 25 bases outside the gene matches. The germline V gene has CDR1 MNHEY and CDR2 SVGEGT. The CDR3 nucleotides are TGTGCCAGCAGTGAAATTGGAAGAGGGCAAGTCGGCGGGAGAATCACCGGGGAGCTGTTTTTT. Protein product: CASSEIGRGQVGGRITGELFF.

This clonotype is a singleton in its sample. J is TRBJ1-4 and V is TRBV5-1, with 7 bases fitting TRBD1. Trimming took 6 bases from V and 5 from J; bases not matched to a gene: 7. The CDR3 spans 14 residues. Germline CDR1 and CDR2: SGHRS and YFSETQ. Written as DNA, the CDR3 is TGCGCCAGCACCAGGGACAGCGAGAATGAAAAACTGTTTTTT. Residues: CASTRDSENEKLFF.

The genes are TRBV6-1 and TRBJ2-2; 12 bases line up with TRBD2. Losses at the gene ends were 6 bases for V and 5 bases for J; bases not matched to a gene: 10. This CDR3 is built from 17 residues. Germline CDR1 is MNHNS and CDR2 is SASEGT. The chain's CDR3 is CASRGLAGPGDTGELFF. DNA for the CDR3: TGTGCCAGCAGAGGACTAGCGGGGCCCGGCGATACCGGGGAGCTGTTTTTT.

This clonotype was found many times. The chain combines TRBV20-1 with TRBJ1-2; 7 nucleotides line up with TRBD1. After removal of 0 bases from V and 5 bases from J, the junction contained 6 bases not matched to a gene. The CDR3 length is 14 residues. Germline values: CDR1 DFQATT, CDR2 SNEGSKA (reference sequence). CDR3 DNA sequence: TGCAGTGCTAGAGATGGCAGGGGGAAATATGGCTACACCTTC. Translation: CSARDGRGKYGYTF.

The rearrangement uses TRBV18 and TRBJ1-1, with unresolved D. The CDR3 runs 14 residues. Germline values: CDR1 KGHSH, CDR2 LQKENI. V gave up 2 bases and J gave up 6 bases, with 13 bases separating them. The CDR3 DNA follows: TGTGCCAGCTCACCAAAGACCGATAACGCTGAAGCTTTCTTT. Translation: CASSPKTDNAEAFF. Supplemented by reference TRBV18 and TRBJ1-1, the full variable domain reads NAGVMQNPRHLVRRRGQEARLRCSPMKGHSHVYWYRQLPEEGLKFMVYLQKENIIDESGMPKERFSAEFPKEGPSILRIQQVVRGDSAAYFCASSPKTDNAEAFFGQGTRLTVV.

The table lists this clonotype with many counts. This chain connects TRBV20-1 to TRBJ2-3, with D perhaps TRBD1 (6 bases). The CDR3 runs 11 residues. Germline V gene lookup returns CDR1 DFQATT and CDR2 SNEGSKA (reference sequence). Trimming removed 5 bases from V and 9 bases from J, with 12 bases in between. The CDR3 region is CSAGVRGTQYF. The CDR3 region has the DNA TGCAGTGCTGGGGTCAGGGGAACGCAGTATTTT.

This clonotype was recorded many times. The CDR3 reads CASSLASGDLAYGYTF. CDR3 nucleotide sequence: TGTGCCAGCAGCTTAGCGTCTGGAGATCTGGCCTATGGCTACACCTTC. The rearrangement uses TRBV7-2 and TRBJ1-2; D is undetermined. Germline CDR1 and CDR2: SGHTA and FQGNSA. This CDR3 has 16 amino acids. V lost 0 bases to trimming and J lost 4 bases, with 15 bases between them.

This clonotype was recorded many times. This chain connects TRBV3-1 to TRBJ2-7; 12 bases are shared with TRBD2. CDR3 size: 16 residues. V was pared by 1 base and J by 3 bases, with 4 bases of the junction left unmatched. The germline V gene has CDR1 LGHDT and CDR2 YNNKEL (reference sequence). The CDR3 spells CASSQVTSGRSYEQYF. For the CDR3, the DNA is TGTGCCAGCAGCCAAGTTACTAGCGGGAGGAGCTACGAGCAGTACTTC.

V usage is TRBV7-9 and J usage is TRBJ2-7; the D call may be TRBD1 or TRBD2 (5 bases each). This CDR3 comprises 15 residues. Trimming shortened V by 5 bases and J by 0 bases, and 14 bases separated the two germline ends. Germline V gene sequence: CDR1 SEHNR, CDR2 FQNEAQ (reference sequence). The CDR3 region is CASSIGTESSYEQYF. In DNA, the CDR3 is TGTGCCAGCAGCATAGGGACCGAAAGCTCCTACGAGCAGTACTTC.

The chain carries TRBV6-5 and TRBJ2-1; 7 bases map to TRBD2. J lost 4 bases, V lost 2 bases, and 5 bases had no gene match. The CDR3 totals 15 residues. Germline CDR1 and CDR2: MNHEY and SVGAGI. Here the CDR3 reads CASSYGGGRYNEQFF. The CDR3 DNA reads as TGTGCCAGCAGTTACGGGGGAGGGCGATACAATGAGCAGTTCTTC.

At least ten counts were recorded for this clonotype. The chain recombines TRBV28 with TRBJ1-2, with TRBD1 as a possible D gene (6 bases). The V gene lost 5 bases and the J gene lost 4 bases, with 23 bases spanning the gap. The CDR3 loop spans 17 amino acids. CDR1 is MDHEN, CDR2 SYDVKM, per germline. Written as DNA, the CDR3 is TGTGCCAGCAGTCCCCTAGGGCACAGGGTATTTTCCTATGGCTACACCTTC. Encoded protein: CASSPLGHRVFSYGYTF.

In this sample, this clonotype turned up a few times. The chain is built from TRBV15 and TRBJ1-2; no firm D call. The CDR3 sequence is 16 residues long. The V end was cut by 0 bases, the J end by 5 bases, with 16 bases between. CDR1 LNHNV and CDR2 YYDKDF come from the germline V gene (reference sequence). In DNA form, the CDR3 reads TGTGCCACCAGCAGAGATCCCGCCCAGACCGGATATGGCTACACCTTC. This codes for CATSRDPAQTGYGYTF. Full variable domain (remainder filled in from reference TRBV15 and TRBJ1-2): DAMVIQNPRYQVTQFGKPVTLSCSQTLNHNVMYWYQQKSSQAPKLLFHYYDKDFNNEADTPDNFQSRRPNTSFCFLDIRSPGLGDTAMYLCATSRDPAQTGYGYTFGSGTRLTVV.

This clonotype was counted between two and nine times. V gene TRBV20-1 combines with J gene TRBJ2-7, with 8 nucleotides matching TRBD2. The V gene end was trimmed by 2 bases and the J gene end by 0 bases; junction bases not matched to a gene: 3. The CDR3 loop spans 14 amino acids. Germline CDR1 DFQATT, CDR2 SNEGSKA (reference sequence). The CDR3 loop reads CSARKRESSYEQYF. The CDR3 DNA reads as TGCAGTGCTAGAAAGCGGGAGAGCTCCTACGAGCAGTACTTC.

Regarding this clonotype: A junction end diverges from the germline sequence, so it may reflect a read error. The rearrangement links TRBV6-5 to TRBJ2-2; D is uncertain. This CDR3 spans 12 amino acids. CDR1 and CDR2 from the germline V gene are MNHEY and SVGAGI. The CDR3 loop is CASSHSNGELFF. Written as DNA, the CDR3 is TGTGCCAGCAGTCACTCGAACGGGGAGCTGTTTTTT.

This clonotype was counted at least ten times. The chain carries TRBV28 and TRBJ2-1; weak D call: TRBD2 (5 bases). This CDR3 contains 14 residues. Between the trimmed V and J ends, which lost 10 bases and 0 bases, there was a span of 13 bases. Looked up from germline, CDR1 is MDHEN and CDR2 is SYDVKM. CDR3 sequence reads: CAISTGSSYNEQFF. CDR3 DNA sequence: TGTGCCATTTCGACTGGGAGCTCCTACAATGAGCAGTTCTTC. The variable domain in full, completed from reference TRBV28 and TRBJ2-1, reads DVKVTQSSRYLVKRTGEKVFLECVQDMDHENMFWYRQDPGLGLRLIYFSYDVKMKEKGDIPEGYSVSREKKERFSLILESASTNQTSMYLCAISTGSSYNEQFFGPGTRLTVL.

This clonotype was found a few times. The V gene is TRBV4-1, the J gene TRBJ1-2; D gene ambiguous. The CDR3 loop spans 16 amino acids. Germline-derived CDR1 and CDR2 are MGHRA and YSYEKL. V was trimmed by 0 bases and J by 0 bases, leaving 11 bases between them. CDR3 region: CASSQEPYEANYGYTF. For the CDR3, the DNA is TGCGCCAGCAGCCAAGAGCCATATGAAGCTAACTATGGCTACACCTTC.